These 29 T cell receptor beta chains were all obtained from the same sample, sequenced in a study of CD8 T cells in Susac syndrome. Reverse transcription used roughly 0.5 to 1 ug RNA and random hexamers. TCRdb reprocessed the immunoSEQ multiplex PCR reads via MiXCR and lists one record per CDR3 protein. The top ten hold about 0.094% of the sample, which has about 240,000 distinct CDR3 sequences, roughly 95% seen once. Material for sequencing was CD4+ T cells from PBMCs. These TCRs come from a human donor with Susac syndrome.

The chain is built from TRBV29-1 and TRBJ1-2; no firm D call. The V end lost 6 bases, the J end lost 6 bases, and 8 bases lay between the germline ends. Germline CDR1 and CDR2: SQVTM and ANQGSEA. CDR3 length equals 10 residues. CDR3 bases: TGCAGCGTGACCCCTCATGGCTACACCTTC. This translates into CSVTPHGYTF.

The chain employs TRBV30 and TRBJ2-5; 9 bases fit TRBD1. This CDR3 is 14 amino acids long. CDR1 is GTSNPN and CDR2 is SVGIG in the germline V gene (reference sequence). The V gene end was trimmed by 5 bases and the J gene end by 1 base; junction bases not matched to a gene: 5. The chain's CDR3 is CAWEGQGGQETQYF. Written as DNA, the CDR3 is TGTGCCTGGGAGGGACAGGGAGGCCAAGAGACCCAGTACTTC.

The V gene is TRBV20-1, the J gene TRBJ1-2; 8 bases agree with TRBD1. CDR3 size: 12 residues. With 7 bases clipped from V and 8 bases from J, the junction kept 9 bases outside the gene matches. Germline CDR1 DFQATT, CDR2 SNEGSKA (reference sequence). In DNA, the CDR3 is TGCAGTGTTCCGGACAGGGCCGGGGGCTACACCTTC. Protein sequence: CSVPDRAGGYTF.

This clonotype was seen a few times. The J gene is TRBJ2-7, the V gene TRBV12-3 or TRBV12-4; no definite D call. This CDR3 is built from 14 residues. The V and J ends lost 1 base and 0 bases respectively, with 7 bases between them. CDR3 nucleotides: TGTGCCAGCAGTTTAGTCCCAGGCTCCTACGAGCAGTACTTC. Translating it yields CASSLVPGSYEQYF.

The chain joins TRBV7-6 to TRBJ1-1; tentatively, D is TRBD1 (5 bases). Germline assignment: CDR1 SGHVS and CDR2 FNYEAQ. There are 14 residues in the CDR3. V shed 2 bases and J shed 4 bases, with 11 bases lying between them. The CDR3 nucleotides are TGTGCCAGCAGCTTAAAATGGGACCCCACTGAAGCTTTCTTT. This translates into CASSLKWDPTEAFF.

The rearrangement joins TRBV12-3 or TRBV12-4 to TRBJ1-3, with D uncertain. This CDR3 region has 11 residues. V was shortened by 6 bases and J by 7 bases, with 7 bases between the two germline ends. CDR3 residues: CASRTWNTIYF. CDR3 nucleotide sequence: TGTGCCAGCAGGACGTGGAACACCATATATTTT.

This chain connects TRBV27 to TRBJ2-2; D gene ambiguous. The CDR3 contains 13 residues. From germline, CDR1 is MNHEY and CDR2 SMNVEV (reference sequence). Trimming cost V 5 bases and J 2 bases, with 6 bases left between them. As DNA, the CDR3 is TGTGCCAGCAGTAAAGATAACACCGGGGAGCTGTTTTTT. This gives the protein CASSKDNTGELFF.

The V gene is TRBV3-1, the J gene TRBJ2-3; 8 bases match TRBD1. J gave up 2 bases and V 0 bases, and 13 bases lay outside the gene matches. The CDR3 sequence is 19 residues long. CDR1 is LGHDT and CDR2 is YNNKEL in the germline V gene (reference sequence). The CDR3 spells CASSQDNDFRDRLTDTQYF. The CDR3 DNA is TGTGCCAGCAGCCAAGATAATGACTTCCGGGACAGGCTCACAGATACGCAGTATTTT.

CDR3 sequence: CASSRELGGLNTEAFF. The CDR3 DNA follows: TGTGCCAGCAGCCGGGAGCTAGGGGGATTAAACACTGAAGCTTTCTTT. This chain uses TRBV14 with TRBJ1-1; TRBD1 is a possible D gene (6 bases). This CDR3 contains 16 residues. CDR1 is SGHDN, CDR2 FVKESK, per germline. Trimming cost V 4 bases and J 2 bases, with 17 bases left between them.

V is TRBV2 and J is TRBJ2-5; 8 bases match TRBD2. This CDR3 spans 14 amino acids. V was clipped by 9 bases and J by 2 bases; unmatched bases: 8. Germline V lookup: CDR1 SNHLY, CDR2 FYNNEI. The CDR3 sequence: CARETSATQETQYF. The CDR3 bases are TGTGCCAGGGAGACTAGCGCAACACAAGAGACCCAGTACTTC.

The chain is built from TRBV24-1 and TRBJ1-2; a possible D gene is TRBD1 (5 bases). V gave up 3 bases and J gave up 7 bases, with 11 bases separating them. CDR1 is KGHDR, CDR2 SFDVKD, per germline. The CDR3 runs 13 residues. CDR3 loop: CATSDTRASGYTF. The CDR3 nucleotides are TGTGCCACCAGTGATACCAGGGCGAGTGGCTACACCTTC.

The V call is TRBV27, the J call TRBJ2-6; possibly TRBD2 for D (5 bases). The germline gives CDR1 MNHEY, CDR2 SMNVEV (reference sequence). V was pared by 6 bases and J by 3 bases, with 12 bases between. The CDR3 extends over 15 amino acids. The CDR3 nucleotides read TGTGCCAGCAGCCTAAAAGGGAGTGGGGCCAACGTCCTGACTTTC. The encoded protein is CASSLKGSGANVLTF.

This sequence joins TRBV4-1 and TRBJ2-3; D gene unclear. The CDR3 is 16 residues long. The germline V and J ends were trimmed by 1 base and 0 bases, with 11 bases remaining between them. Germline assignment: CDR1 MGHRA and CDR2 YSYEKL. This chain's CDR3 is CASSQVLRASTDTQYF. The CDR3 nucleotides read TGCGCCAGCAGCCAAGTTCTAAGGGCGAGCACAGATACGCAGTATTTT.

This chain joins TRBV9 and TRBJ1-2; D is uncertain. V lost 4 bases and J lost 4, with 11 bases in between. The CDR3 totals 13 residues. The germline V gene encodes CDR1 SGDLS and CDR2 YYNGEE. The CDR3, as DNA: TGTGCCAGCAGCACGGGGATTAGCTATGGCTACACCTTC. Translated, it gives CASSTGISYGYTF.

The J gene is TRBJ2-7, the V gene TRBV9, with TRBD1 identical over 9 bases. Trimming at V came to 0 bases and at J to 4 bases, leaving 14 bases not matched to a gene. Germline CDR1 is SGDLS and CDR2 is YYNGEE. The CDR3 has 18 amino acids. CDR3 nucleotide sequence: TGTGCCAGCAGCGTAGATCCGACCAACGGACAGGGGCAATACGAGCAGTACTTC. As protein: CASSVDPTNGQGQYEQYF. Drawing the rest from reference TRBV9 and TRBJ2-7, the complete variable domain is DSGVTQTPKHLITATGQRVTLRCSPRSGDLSVYWYQQSLDQGLQFLIQYYNGEERAKGNILERFSAQQFPDLHSELNLSSLELGDSALYFCASSVDPTNGQGQYEQYFGPGTRLTVT.

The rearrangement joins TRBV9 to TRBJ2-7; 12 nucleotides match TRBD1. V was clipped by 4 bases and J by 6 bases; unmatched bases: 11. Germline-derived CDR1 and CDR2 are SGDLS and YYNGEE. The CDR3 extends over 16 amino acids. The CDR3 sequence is CASSPGFWDRGLEQYF. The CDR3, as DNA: TGTGCCAGCAGCCCCGGGTTTTGGGACAGGGGGCTCGAGCAGTACTTC.

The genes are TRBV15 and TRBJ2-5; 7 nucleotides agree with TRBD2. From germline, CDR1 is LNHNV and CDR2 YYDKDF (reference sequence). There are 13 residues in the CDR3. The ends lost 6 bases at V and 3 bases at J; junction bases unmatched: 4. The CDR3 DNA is TGTGCCACCAGTCGGGGAGGGAAAGAGACCCAGTACTTC. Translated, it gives CATSRGGKETQYF.

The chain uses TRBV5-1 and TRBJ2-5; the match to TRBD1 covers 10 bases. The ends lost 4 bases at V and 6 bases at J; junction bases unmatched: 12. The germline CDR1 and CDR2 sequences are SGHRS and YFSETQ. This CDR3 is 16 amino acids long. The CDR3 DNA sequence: TGCGCCAGCAGCCTGGACCGGGACAGGGGACGTCAGACCCAGTACTTC. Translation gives CASSLDRDRGRQTQYF.

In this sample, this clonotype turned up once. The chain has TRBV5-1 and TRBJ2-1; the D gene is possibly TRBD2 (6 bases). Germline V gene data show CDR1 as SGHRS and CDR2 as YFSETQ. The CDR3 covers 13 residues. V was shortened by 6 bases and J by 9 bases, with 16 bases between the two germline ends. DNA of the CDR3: TGCGCCAGCAATCGGGGGTTAGTCGGTGAGCAGTTCTTC. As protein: CASNRGLVGEQFF.

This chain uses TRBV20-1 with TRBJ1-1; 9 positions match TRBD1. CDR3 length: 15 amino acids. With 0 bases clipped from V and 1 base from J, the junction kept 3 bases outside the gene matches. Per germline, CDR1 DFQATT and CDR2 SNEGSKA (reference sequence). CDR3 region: CSARDQGQGNTEAFF. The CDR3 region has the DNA TGCAGTGCTAGAGATCAGGGACAGGGGAACACTGAAGCTTTCTTT.

The CDR3 DNA reads TGTGCCAGCAGCCAAGCCCTCTCAGCGGGAGATGTAGATACGCAGTATTTT. Its protein product is CASSQALSAGDVDTQYF. This chain links TRBV3-1 with TRBJ2-3, with 8 bases lining up with TRBD2. This CDR3 has 17 residues. Germline assignment: CDR1 LGHDT and CDR2 YNNKEL (reference sequence). After removal of 1 base from V and 5 bases from J, the junction contained 11 bases not matched to a gene.

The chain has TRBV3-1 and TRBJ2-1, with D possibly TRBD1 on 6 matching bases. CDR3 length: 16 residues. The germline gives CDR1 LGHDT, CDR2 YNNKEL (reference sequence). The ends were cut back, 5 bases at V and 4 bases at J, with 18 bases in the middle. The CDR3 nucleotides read TGTGCCAGCAGCGCGATCCAAGGGGGTATTTACAATGAGCAGTTCTTC. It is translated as CASSAIQGGIYNEQFF.

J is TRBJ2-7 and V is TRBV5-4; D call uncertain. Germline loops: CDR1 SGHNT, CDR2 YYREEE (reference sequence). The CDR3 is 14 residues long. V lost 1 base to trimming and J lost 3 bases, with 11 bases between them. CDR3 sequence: CASSLKGGIYEQYF. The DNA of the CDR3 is TGTGCCAGCAGCTTGAAGGGCGGAATCTACGAGCAGTACTTC.

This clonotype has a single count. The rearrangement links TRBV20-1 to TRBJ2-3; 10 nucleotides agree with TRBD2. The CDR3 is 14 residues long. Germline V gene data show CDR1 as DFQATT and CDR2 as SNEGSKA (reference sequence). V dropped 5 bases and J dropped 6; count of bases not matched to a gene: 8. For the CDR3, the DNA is TGCAGTGCTCATCTAGCGGGAGTTCGCGATACGCAGTATTTT. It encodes CSAHLAGVRDTQYF.

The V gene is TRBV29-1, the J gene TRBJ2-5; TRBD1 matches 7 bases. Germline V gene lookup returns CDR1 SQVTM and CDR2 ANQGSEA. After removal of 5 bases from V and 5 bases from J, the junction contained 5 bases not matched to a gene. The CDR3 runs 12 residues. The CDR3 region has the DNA TGCAGCGTTCTGGTAGGGGGCGAGACCCAGTACTTC. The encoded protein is CSVLVGGETQYF.

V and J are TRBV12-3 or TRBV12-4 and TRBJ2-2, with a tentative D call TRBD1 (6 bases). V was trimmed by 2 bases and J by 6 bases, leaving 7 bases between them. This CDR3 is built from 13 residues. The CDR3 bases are TGTGCCAGCAGTTTAAAGGGGGCCGGGGAGCTGTTTTTT. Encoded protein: CASSLKGAGELFF.

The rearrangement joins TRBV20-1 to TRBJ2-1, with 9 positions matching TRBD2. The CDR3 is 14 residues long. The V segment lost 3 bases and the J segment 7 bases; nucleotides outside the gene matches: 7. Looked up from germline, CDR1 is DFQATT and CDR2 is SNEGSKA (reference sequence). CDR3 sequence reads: CSASLTSGRNEQFF. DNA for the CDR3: TGCAGTGCTAGTTTGACTAGCGGCAGAAATGAGCAGTTCTTC.

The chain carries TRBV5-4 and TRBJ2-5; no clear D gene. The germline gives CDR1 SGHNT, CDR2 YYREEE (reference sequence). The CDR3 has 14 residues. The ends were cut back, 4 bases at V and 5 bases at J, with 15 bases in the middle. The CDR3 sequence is CASSPDAARETQYF. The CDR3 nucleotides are TGTGCCAGCAGCCCGGATGCCGCCCGGGAGACCCAGTACTTC.

CDR3 nucleotide sequence: TGTGCCAGCAAGGAGACAGGCGGCAACATTCAGTACTTC. Amino acids: CASKETGGNIQYF. The gene calls are TRBV6-6 and TRBJ2-4; D may be TRBD1 (6 bases). Germline CDR1 is MNHNY and CDR2 is SVGAGI (reference sequence). The CDR3 has 13 residues. V gave up 7 bases and J gave up 7 bases, with 14 bases separating them.